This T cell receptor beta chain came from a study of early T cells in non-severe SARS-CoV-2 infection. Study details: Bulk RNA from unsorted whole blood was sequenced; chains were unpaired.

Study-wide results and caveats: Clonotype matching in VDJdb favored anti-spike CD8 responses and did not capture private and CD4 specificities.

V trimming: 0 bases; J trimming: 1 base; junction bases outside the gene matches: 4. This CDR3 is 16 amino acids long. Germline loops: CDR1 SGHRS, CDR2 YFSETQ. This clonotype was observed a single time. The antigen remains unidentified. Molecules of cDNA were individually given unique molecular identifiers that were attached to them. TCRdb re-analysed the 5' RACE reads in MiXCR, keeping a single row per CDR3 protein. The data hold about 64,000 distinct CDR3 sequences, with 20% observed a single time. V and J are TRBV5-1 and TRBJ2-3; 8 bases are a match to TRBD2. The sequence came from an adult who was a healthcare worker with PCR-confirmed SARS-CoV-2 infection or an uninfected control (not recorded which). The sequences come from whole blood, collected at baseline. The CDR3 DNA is TGCGCCAGCAGCTTGGCCAGAGCGGGGGGCACAGATACGCAGTATTTT. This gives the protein CASSLARAGGTDTQYF.